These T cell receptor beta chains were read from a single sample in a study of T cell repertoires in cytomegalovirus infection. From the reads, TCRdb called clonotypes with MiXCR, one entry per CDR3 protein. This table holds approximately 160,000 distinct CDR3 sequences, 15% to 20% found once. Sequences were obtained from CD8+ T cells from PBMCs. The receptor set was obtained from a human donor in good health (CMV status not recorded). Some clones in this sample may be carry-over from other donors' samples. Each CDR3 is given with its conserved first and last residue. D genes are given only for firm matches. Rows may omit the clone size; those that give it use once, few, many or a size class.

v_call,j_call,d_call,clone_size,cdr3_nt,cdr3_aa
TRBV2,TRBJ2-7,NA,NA,TGTGCCAGCAGTGGGGGGACCACCTACGAGCAGTACTTC,CASSGGTTYEQYF
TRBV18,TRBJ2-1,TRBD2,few,TGTGCCAGCTCACCTCCGGGGGAGCTAGCGGGAGGCAATGAGCAGTTCTTC,CASSPPGELAGGNEQFF
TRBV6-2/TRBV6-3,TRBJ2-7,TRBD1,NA,TGTGCCAGCAGTTTCTCGGGGGACAGGGGTTACGAGCAGTACTTC,CASSFSGDRGYEQYF
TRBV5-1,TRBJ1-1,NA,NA,TGCGCCAGCAGCTTGAACAGGCCGAACACTGAAGCTTTCTTT,CASSLNRPNTEAFF
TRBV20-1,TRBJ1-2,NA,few,TGCAGTGCTAGGGCAGGGGCTAACTATGGCTACACCTTC,CSARAGANYGYTF
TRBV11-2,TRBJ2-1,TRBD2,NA,TGTGCCAGCAGCCTGACTAGCGGGACTAACAATGAGCAGTTCTTC,CASSLTSGTNNEQFF
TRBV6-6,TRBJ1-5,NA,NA,TGTGCCAGCACTGAGGGGGAACTGATTAATCAGCCCCAGCATTTT,CASTEGELINQPQHF
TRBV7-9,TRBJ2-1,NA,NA,TGTGCCAGCAGCTCACAGGATTACCCCTACAATGAGCAGTTCTTC,CASSSQDYPYNEQFF
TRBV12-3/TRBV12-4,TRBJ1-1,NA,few,TGTGCCAGCAGCCGTGGCCGCCCGGGGGCTTTCTTT,CASSRGRPGAFF
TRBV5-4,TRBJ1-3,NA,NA,TGTGCCAGCAGCCCAACTCATGGAAACACCATATATTTT,CASSPTHGNTIYF
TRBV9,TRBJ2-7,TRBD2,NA,TGTGCCAGCAGCGGGGGGACTAGCGCCGAGCAGTACTTC,CASSGGTSAEQYF
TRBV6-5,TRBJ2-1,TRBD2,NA,TGTGCCAGCAGTTCCCTGACTAGCGGGATATTCGATGAGCAGTTCTTC,CASSSLTSGIFDEQFF
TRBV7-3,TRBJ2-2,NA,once,TGTGCCAGCAGCATCACCGGGGAGCTGTTTTTT,CASSITGELFF
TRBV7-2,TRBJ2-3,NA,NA,TGTGCCAGCAGCTCAGGACAGAGCACAGATACGCAGTATTTT,CASSSGQSTDTQYF
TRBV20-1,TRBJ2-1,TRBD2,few,TGCAGTGCTAGAGGAGAGCGGGAGTACAATGAGCAGTTCTTC,CSARGEREYNEQFF
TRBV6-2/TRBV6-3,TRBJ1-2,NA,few,TGTGCCAGCAGTTACGGGAAGACCTATGGCTACACCTTC,CASSYGKTYGYTF
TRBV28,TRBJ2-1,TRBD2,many,TGTGCCAGCAGCCTGGGGACTAGCGGTTACAATGAGCAGTTCTTC,CASSLGTSGYNEQFF
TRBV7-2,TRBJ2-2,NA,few,TGTGCCAGCAGCAACAAAGGGGTCACTTATCTCACCGGGGAGCTGTTTTTT,CASSNKGVTYLTGELFF
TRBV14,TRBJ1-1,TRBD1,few,TGTGCCAGCAGCCAGTTTCTGACAGGGATGAACACTGAAGCTTTCTTT,CASSQFLTGMNTEAFF
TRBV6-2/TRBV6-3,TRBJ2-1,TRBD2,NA,TGTGCCAGCAGTTACTCGAGAATAGCGGGGTACAATGAGCAGTTCTTC,CASSYSRIAGYNEQFF
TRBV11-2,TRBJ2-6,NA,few,TGTGCCAGCAGCTTAGATCGTAGCGGCTTAGCCGGGGCCAACGTCCTGACTTTC,CASSLDRSGLAGANVLTF
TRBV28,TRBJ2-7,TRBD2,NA,TGTGCCAGCAGTTTGCCTAGCGGGACGTACGAGCAGTACTTC,CASSLPSGTYEQYF
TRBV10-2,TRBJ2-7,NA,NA,TGCGCCAGCACAGGGAGCTCCTACGAGCAGTACTTC,CASTGSSYEQYF
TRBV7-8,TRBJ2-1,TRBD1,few,TGTGCCAGCAGCGGTCCGGGACAGGGGTCCAATGAGCAGTTCTTC,CASSGPGQGSNEQFF
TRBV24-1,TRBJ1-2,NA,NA,TGTGCCACCAGTGACCGGGATGTCGATGGCTACACCTTC,CATSDRDVDGYTF
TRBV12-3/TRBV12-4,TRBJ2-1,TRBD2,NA,TGTGCCAGCAGCGGACTAGCGGAACCCAATGAGCAGTTCTTC,CASSGLAEPNEQFF
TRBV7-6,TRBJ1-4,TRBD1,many,TGTGCCAGCAGCTCTCCCGGACAGGCCTACCGCAATGAAAAACTGTTTTTT,CASSSPGQAYRNEKLFF
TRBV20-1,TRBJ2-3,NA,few,TGCAGTGCTAGAAAGCTAACCTCCAGCACAGATACGCAGTATTTT,CSARKLTSSTDTQYF
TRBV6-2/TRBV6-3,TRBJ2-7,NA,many,TGTGCCAGCAGTTATTCAACCGTCAAAGCTACCTACGAGCAGTACTTC,CASSYSTVKATYEQYF
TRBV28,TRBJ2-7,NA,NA,TGTGCCAGCAGTTTAGGAGGGAGTTTTCGGGACGAGCAGTACTTC,CASSLGGSFRDEQYF
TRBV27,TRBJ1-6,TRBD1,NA,TGTGCCAGCAGTAAATCGACAGGGGCTAATTCACCCCTCCACTTT,CASSKSTGANSPLHF
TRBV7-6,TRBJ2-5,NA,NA,TGTGCCAGCAGCTTAGTGGGGGACACCCCCGATATGCCAAGGACCCAGTACTTC,CASSLVGDTPDMPRTQYF
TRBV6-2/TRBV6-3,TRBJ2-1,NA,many,TGTGCCAGCTCGGAGGCTCTATCCTCTCCCTACAATGAGCAGTTCTTC,CASSEALSSPYNEQFF
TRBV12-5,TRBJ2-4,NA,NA,TGTGCTAGACTACGTGGGATCGTAGCCAAAAACATTCAGTACTTC,CARLRGIVAKNIQYF
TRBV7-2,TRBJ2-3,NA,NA,TGTGCCAGCAGCTTATTCGACCGGGACCCTTTGACAGATACGCAGTATTTT,CASSLFDRDPLTDTQYF
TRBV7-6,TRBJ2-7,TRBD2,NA,TGTGCCAGCAGCGACCCTAGCGGGAGGGCGGGCGAGCAGTACTTC,CASSDPSGRAGEQYF
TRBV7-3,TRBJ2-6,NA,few,TGTGCCAGCAGCTTAAATCCGGCCGGTATACCCTCTGGGGCCAACGTCCTGACTTTC,CASSLNPAGIPSGANVLTF
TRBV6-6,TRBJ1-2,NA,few,TGTGCCAGCAGACCACAGGAACGCTATGGCTACACCTTC,CASRPQERYGYTF
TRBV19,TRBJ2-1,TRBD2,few,TGTGCCAGTAGTATTGCGGGAGAAAATAACAATGAGCAGTTCTTC,CASSIAGENNNEQFF
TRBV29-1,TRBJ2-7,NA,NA,TGCAGCGTTGTAGGCACCGACGAGCAGTACTTC,CSVVGTDEQYF
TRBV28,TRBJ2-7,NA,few,TGTGCCAGCAGGCCCCCGGGGATCGCCTACGAGCAGTACTTC,CASRPPGIAYEQYF
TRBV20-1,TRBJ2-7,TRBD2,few,TGCAGTGCTAGAATCTCCCTAGCGGGGCCCTACGAGCAGTACTTC,CSARISLAGPYEQYF